This record covers a single T cell receptor beta chain. The CDR3 length is 15 residues. Germline loops: CDR1 SGHRS, CDR2 YFSETQ. The V segment lost 4 bases and the J segment 1 base; nucleotides outside the gene matches: 5. The data are from a study of blood T cell repertoires in COVID-19. Libraries were prepared by immunoSEQ multiplex PCR; TCRdb keeps only in-frame clonotypes and omits some of them. The sample has about 100,000 clones; 80% are singletons. The chain employs TRBV5-1 and TRBJ1-5, with 7 bases that match TRBD1. The source material was peripheral blood. The receptor comes from a human donor in a cohort sampled during active COVID-19. This chain's CDR3 is CASSPEGASNQPQHF. CDR3 in DNA: TGCGCCAGCAGCCCAGAGGGGGCGAGCAATCAGCCCCAGCATTTT.